These T cell receptor beta chains were read from a single sample in a study of regulatory T cells in long-lasting Graves disease. One entry per CDR3 protein, called by TCRdb with MiXCR from the multiplex PCR reads. The sample lists roughly 470,000 distinct CDR3 sequences; around 20% were seen once. Sequences were derived from peripheral blood mononuclear cells (PBMCs), sampled when the disease was refractory, from a patient treated with antithyroid drugs. The receptors stem from a female donor with Graves disease. The CDR3 runs from the conserved cysteine through the conserved F or W. Fields, in order: CDR3 protein, CDR3 DNA, clone size, J gene, V gene, D gene. A D gene is named only where the DNA matches it firmly. The size field is filled for only some rows; it gives once, few, many or a size class.

CDR3aa: CASSEQGYSYGQYF
CDR3nt: TGTGCCAGCAGTGAACAGGGGTACTCCTACGGGCAGTACTTC
abundance: NA
j_gene: TRBJ2-7
v_gene: TRBV28
d_gene: TRBD1

CDR3aa: CASSYSKRGTNYGYTF
CDR3nt: TGTGCCAGCAGTTACTCGAAGAGAGGTACTAACTATGGCTACACCTTC
abundance: many
j_gene: TRBJ1-2
v_gene: TRBV6-2/TRBV6-3
d_gene: NA

CDR3aa: CSARDSQGWETQYF
CDR3nt: TGCAGTGCTAGAGATTCTCAGGGTTGGGAGACCCAGTACTTC
abundance: many
j_gene: TRBJ2-5
v_gene: TRBV20-1
d_gene: NA

CDR3aa: CASSFSGFYEQYF
CDR3nt: TGTGCCAGCAGTTTTTCCGGTTTTTACGAGCAGTACTTC
abundance: many
j_gene: TRBJ2-7
v_gene: TRBV28
d_gene: NA

CDR3aa: CASSFHGTGGIYEQYF
CDR3nt: TGTGCCAGCAGTTTCCACGGGACAGGGGGTATATACGAGCAGTACTTC
abundance: many
j_gene: TRBJ2-7
v_gene: TRBV28
d_gene: TRBD1

CDR3aa: CASSGWDGKSYEQYF
CDR3nt: TGTGCCAGCAGCGGATGGGACGGGAAGAGCTACGAGCAGTACTTC
abundance: few
j_gene: TRBJ2-7
v_gene: TRBV5-5
d_gene: NA

CDR3aa: CSARRETSYEQYF
CDR3nt: TGCAGTGCTAGACGGGAGACCTCCTACGAGCAGTACTTC
abundance: many
j_gene: TRBJ2-7
v_gene: TRBV20-1
d_gene: NA

CDR3aa: CASSSSRLARPDTQYF
CDR3nt: TGTGCCAGCAGCTCCAGTAGACTAGCTCGCCCAGATACGCAGTATTTT
abundance: NA
j_gene: TRBJ2-3
v_gene: TRBV7-9
d_gene: TRBD2

CDR3aa: CASSLTGGEGEKLFF
CDR3nt: TGTGCCAGCAGTTTAACCGGGGGAGAAGGTGAAAAACTGTTTTTT
abundance: many
j_gene: TRBJ1-4
v_gene: TRBV28
d_gene: NA

CDR3aa: CAWSTSPTTEQYF
CDR3nt: TGTGCCTGGAGCACCTCACCCACGACCGAGCAGTACTTC
abundance: few
j_gene: TRBJ2-7
v_gene: TRBV30
d_gene: NA

CDR3aa: CASSLSRVTEAFF
CDR3nt: TGTGCCAGCAGTTTAAGTAGGGTCACTGAAGCTTTCTTT
abundance: few
j_gene: TRBJ1-1
v_gene: TRBV12-3/TRBV12-4
d_gene: NA

CDR3aa: CASSLKRTGGNEKLFF
CDR3nt: TGTGCCAGCAGCTTAAAACGGACAGGGGGTAATGAAAAACTGTTTTTT
abundance: many
j_gene: TRBJ1-4
v_gene: TRBV11-2
d_gene: TRBD1

CDR3aa: CASSLGIRGVGQETQYF
CDR3nt: TGTGCCAGCAGCTTGGGTATTCGGGGGGTGGGGCAAGAGACCCAGTACTTC
abundance: many
j_gene: TRBJ2-5
v_gene: TRBV12-3/TRBV12-4
d_gene: TRBD2

CDR3aa: CASSSQGQPQHF
CDR3nt: TGTGCCAGCAGTTCCCAGGGTCAGCCCCAGCATTTT
abundance: many
j_gene: TRBJ1-5
v_gene: TRBV28
d_gene: NA

CDR3aa: CASSLGTGVQEKLFF
CDR3nt: TGTGCCAGCAGCCTCGGGACAGGGGTTCAAGAAAAACTGTTTTTT
abundance: few
j_gene: TRBJ1-4
v_gene: TRBV7-9
d_gene: TRBD1

CDR3aa: CASSQVTGTYEQYF
CDR3nt: TGTGCCAGCAGCCAAGTGACAGGAACCTACGAGCAGTACTTC
abundance: many
j_gene: TRBJ2-7
v_gene: TRBV14
d_gene: NA